This T cell receptor beta chain is drawn from a study of CD8 T cells in Susac syndrome. The wider study: Patients with Susac syndrome, at blood draw, were therapy-naive, on corticosteroids, or on intravenous immunoglobulin alone.

Random hexamers were used to reverse transcribe the RNA input (about 0.45 to 1 ug). TCRdb recomputed calls from the immunoSEQ multiplex PCR reads with MiXCR, one row per CDR3 protein. The sample lists under 200,000 distinct CDR3 sequences, more than 95% occurring once. This clonotype was detected once. Sequenced sample: CD4+ T cells from PBMCs. The TCR was taken from a human donor with Susac syndrome.

The CDR3 here is CASSVDWGLGTSLNEQFF. CDR3 in DNA: TGTGCCAGCAGCGTAGATTGGGGCCTTGGGACTAGTCTTAATGAGCAGTTCTTC. V and J are TRBV9 and TRBJ2-1; TRBD2 aligns across 8 bases. The CDR3 covers 18 residues. V was clipped by 0 bases and J by 7 bases; unmatched bases: 15. The germline CDR1 and CDR2 sequences are SGDLS and YYNGEE.